This T cell receptor beta chain is from a study of vaccination and CD4 T cells after COVID-19. Whole-study context: Post-COVID sampling occurred a median roughly 100 days after diagnosis (range 35 to 161).

V was trimmed by 3 bases and J by 3 bases, leaving 12 bases between them. This CDR3 contains 14 residues. CDR1 SGDLS and CDR2 YYNGEE come from the germline V gene. This clonotype occurred once. Its antigen is not known. Scientists ran DNA taken from cultured CD4+ T cells through the Oncomine TCR Beta short-read assay for sequencing. Using its own MiXCR run on the PCR reads, TCRdb lists one record per CDR3 protein. Of about 10,000 distinct CDR3 sequences in the sample, 54% were seen once. Treatment noted: approximately nine-day PBMC culture with coronavirus spike peptide pools or control peptides (ViraFEST assay). Each well received around 1.8 million PBMCs, cultured with approximately 9 IU/ml IL-2 and approximately 10 ug/ml peptide pools. Scientists separated out CD4+ T cells through negative selection following 10 days in culture.

What was sequenced was CD4+ T cells from blood, cultured in vitro. The TCR sequence derives from a human donor who had recovered from COVID-19. J is TRBJ1-1 and V is TRBV9; the D is unclear. The CDR3: CASSASPGDTEAFF. CDR3 nucleotide sequence: TGTGCCAGCAGCGCCTCCCCCGGGGACACTGAAGCTTTCTTT.